These T cell receptor beta chains were read from a single sample in a study of shared clonotypes between healthy human individuals. Some clones are missing from TCRdb's copy, which holds only in-frame ones; the method was immunoSEQ multiplex PCR. The table shows some 2.1 million clones, with about 95% occurring only once. Sequenced input: naive CD8+ T cells sorted from blood. All receptors come from a man aged 18 to 35 in good health. Each CDR3 is given with its conserved first and last residue. D genes are given only for firm matches. Size is omitted from some rows. Given values are once, few, many or a class for expanded clones.

v_gene: TRBV30
d_gene: TRBD1
abundance: .
j_gene: TRBJ1-4
CDR3nt: TGTGCCTGGAACCCCGGACAGGGCAATGAAAAACTGTTTTTT
CDR3aa: CAWNPGQGNEKLFF

v_gene: TRBV4-3
d_gene: TRBD1
abundance: few
j_gene: TRBJ2-7
CDR3nt: TGCGCCAGCAGCCAGGACAGGAGCTCCTACGAGCAGTACTTC
CDR3aa: CASSQDRSSYEQYF

v_gene: TRBV11-3
d_gene: .
abundance: .
j_gene: TRBJ1-2
CDR3nt: TGTGCCAGCAGCCCGCGAAAGGGGAAGGACTACACCTTC
CDR3aa: CASSPRKGKDYTF

v_gene: TRBV11-3
d_gene: .
abundance: .
j_gene: TRBJ2-7
CDR3nt: TGTGCCAGCAGCTTAATGTCAGGGGGGGTCTACGAGCAGTACTTC
CDR3aa: CASSLMSGGVYEQYF

v_gene: TRBV5-1
d_gene: TRBD2
abundance: .
j_gene: TRBJ2-3
CDR3nt: TGCGCCAGCAGCTTAGCTGAACTAGCGGGGGAATCAGATACGCAGTATTTT
CDR3aa: CASSLAELAGESDTQYF

v_gene: TRBV7-9
d_gene: .
abundance: .
j_gene: TRBJ2-7
CDR3nt: TGTGCCAGCAGCTTACTTATTGGAGCAATTTACCAGCAGTACTTC
CDR3aa: CASSLLIGAIYQQYF

v_gene: TRBV9
d_gene: .
abundance: once
j_gene: TRBJ2-3
CDR3nt: TGTGCCAGCAGCGTCCTCAGCACAGATACGCAGTATTTT
CDR3aa: CASSVLSTDTQYF

v_gene: TRBV10-1
d_gene: TRBD1
abundance: .
j_gene: TRBJ2-1
CDR3nt: TGCGCCAGCAGTGCTACCCTCGGACAGGGAAAATATTATGAGCAGTTCTTC
CDR3aa: CASSATLGQGKYYEQFF

v_gene: TRBV30
d_gene: TRBD1
abundance: .
j_gene: TRBJ2-3
CDR3nt: TGTGCCTGGGGAACAGGGGGACTTAGCACAGATACGCAGTATTTT
CDR3aa: CAWGTGGLSTDTQYF

v_gene: TRBV2
d_gene: .
abundance: .
j_gene: TRBJ1-2
CDR3nt: TGTGCCAGCATTTCTGAGGAATATGGCTACACCTTC
CDR3aa: CASISEEYGYTF

v_gene: TRBV4-3
d_gene: .
abundance: .
j_gene: TRBJ2-7
CDR3nt: TGCGCCAGCAGCCAAGCTTTCGGCTACGAGCAGTACTTC
CDR3aa: CASSQAFGYEQYF

v_gene: TRBV19
d_gene: .
abundance: .
j_gene: TRBJ1-1
CDR3nt: TGTGCCAGTAGTATGTCCATTGAAGCTTTCTTT
CDR3aa: CASSMSIEAFF

v_gene: TRBV4-3
d_gene: .
abundance: .
j_gene: TRBJ1-2
CDR3nt: TGCGCCAGCAGCCAAGATATAGAAGGAGCTAACTATGGCTACACCTTC
CDR3aa: CASSQDIEGANYGYTF

v_gene: TRBV7-9
d_gene: .
abundance: .
j_gene: TRBJ1-2
CDR3nt: TGTGCCAGCAGCGCACAGGACTACTATGGCTACACCTTC
CDR3aa: CASSAQDYYGYTF

v_gene: TRBV5-6
d_gene: .
abundance: .
j_gene: TRBJ2-1
CDR3nt: TGTGCCAGCAGCATCGACAGATTTCTTAGCTCCTACAATGAGCAGTTCTTC
CDR3aa: CASSIDRFLSSYNEQFF

v_gene: TRBV9
d_gene: TRBD2
abundance: .
j_gene: TRBJ2-1
CDR3nt: TGTGCCAGCAGCGTAGGAGAAGCGGGAGTCCCCTATGAGCAGTTCTTC
CDR3aa: CASSVGEAGVPYEQFF

v_gene: TRBV5-1
d_gene: .
abundance: .
j_gene: TRBJ2-7
CDR3nt: TGCGCCAGCAGCTTTGATTCCTACGAGCAGTACTTC
CDR3aa: CASSFDSYEQYF

v_gene: TRBV9
d_gene: .
abundance: .
j_gene: TRBJ1-2
CDR3nt: TGTGCCAGCAGCGAATGGACTGGATCCTACACCTTC
CDR3aa: CASSEWTGSYTF

v_gene: TRBV6-1
d_gene: .
abundance: .
j_gene: TRBJ2-1
CDR3nt: TGTGCCAGCAGTGCGGACAGTTACAATGAGCAGTTCTTC
CDR3aa: CASSADSYNEQFF

v_gene: TRBV19
d_gene: .
abundance: .
j_gene: TRBJ1-1
CDR3nt: TGTGCCAGTAGTATGGGATCTTCGGATTTCACTGAAGCTTTCTTT
CDR3aa: CASSMGSSDFTEAFF

v_gene: TRBV2
d_gene: .
abundance: .
j_gene: TRBJ1-3
CDR3nt: TGTGCCAGCAGTTCAGACGCAGGGCCCTCTGGAAACACCATATATTTT
CDR3aa: CASSSDAGPSGNTIYF

v_gene: TRBV29-1
d_gene: .
abundance: .
j_gene: TRBJ2-2
CDR3nt: TGCAGCGTTGAATCGCTGGACACCGGGGAGCTGTTTTTT
CDR3aa: CSVESLDTGELFF

v_gene: TRBV5-6
d_gene: TRBD1
abundance: .
j_gene: TRBJ2-5
CDR3nt: TGTGCCAGCAGCGGACAGGGGAGGGGAGAGACCCAGTACTTC
CDR3aa: CASSGQGRGETQYF

v_gene: TRBV7-9
d_gene: TRBD2
abundance: .
j_gene: TRBJ2-1
CDR3nt: TGTGCCAGCAGCCATTTCGGAGCGGGGCCCTACAATGAGCAGTTCTTC
CDR3aa: CASSHFGAGPYNEQFF

v_gene: TRBV5-6
d_gene: .
abundance: .
j_gene: TRBJ2-7
CDR3nt: TGTGCCAGCAGTCTCGATCCTAGCTCCTACGAGCAGTACTTC
CDR3aa: CASSLDPSSYEQYF

v_gene: TRBV7-2
d_gene: .
abundance: .
j_gene: TRBJ1-4
CDR3nt: TGTGCCAGCAGCCCGCAGGGAGGTGGTAAACAAAAACTGTTTTTT
CDR3aa: CASSPQGGGKQKLFF

v_gene: TRBV4-1
d_gene: .
abundance: .
j_gene: TRBJ2-1
CDR3nt: TGCGCCAGCAGCCAAGAAGGACGGTATTCGGAGTTCTTC
CDR3aa: CASSQEGRYSEFF

v_gene: TRBV4-3
d_gene: .
abundance: .
j_gene: TRBJ2-7
CDR3nt: TGCGCCAGCAGCCAGGACCGGGACGGGCACTACGAGCAGTACTTC
CDR3aa: CASSQDRDGHYEQYF

v_gene: TRBV7-7
d_gene: .
abundance: .
j_gene: TRBJ2-1
CDR3nt: TGTGCTAGCAGCTTATATGGAGGAGCCTACAATGAGCAGTTCTTC
CDR3aa: CASSLYGGAYNEQFF

v_gene: TRBV19
d_gene: .
abundance: .
j_gene: TRBJ2-7
CDR3nt: TGTGCCAGTAGCCTAGAGGGGGGCCATAAAAGCTCCTACGAGCAGTACTTC
CDR3aa: CASSLEGGHKSSYEQYF

v_gene: TRBV6-6
d_gene: .
abundance: once
j_gene: TRBJ2-7
CDR3nt: TGTGCCAGCACCCTCGGCCAGGGTATCCACGAGCAGTACTTC
CDR3aa: CASTLGQGIHEQYF

v_gene: TRBV27
d_gene: .
abundance: .
j_gene: TRBJ1-4
CDR3nt: TGTGCCAGCAGTTTATCGGCAGGGGCAGGGGATGAAAAACTGTTTTTT
CDR3aa: CASSLSAGAGDEKLFF

v_gene: TRBV7-5
d_gene: .
abundance: .
j_gene: TRBJ2-5
CDR3nt: TGTGCCAGAAGCTTAGCGCTTACTGGAGGGGTACAAGAGACCCAGTACTTC
CDR3aa: CARSLALTGGVQETQYF

v_gene: TRBV4-2
d_gene: .
abundance: once
j_gene: TRBJ2-2
CDR3nt: TGTGCCAGCAGCCGGGCGGTGAACACCGGGGAGCTGTTTTTT
CDR3aa: CASSRAVNTGELFF

v_gene: TRBV4-3
d_gene: .
abundance: .
j_gene: TRBJ2-7
CDR3nt: TGCGCCAGCAGCCAAGACGAAGCCCACTACGAGCAGTACTTC
CDR3aa: CASSQDEAHYEQYF

v_gene: TRBV19
d_gene: TRBD1
abundance: .
j_gene: TRBJ2-7
CDR3nt: TGTGCCAGTAGTATACAGACAGGGGGTCACAACGAGCAGTACTTC
CDR3aa: CASSIQTGGHNEQYF

v_gene: TRBV5-6
d_gene: .
abundance: .
j_gene: TRBJ2-7
CDR3nt: TGTGCCAGCAGCTGGGGCGGCTCCTACGAGCAGTACTTC
CDR3aa: CASSWGGSYEQYF

v_gene: TRBV11-2
d_gene: TRBD2
abundance: .
j_gene: TRBJ2-7
CDR3nt: TGTGCCAGCAGCTTAGAGGCGGGAGAGTCCTACGAGCAGTACTTC
CDR3aa: CASSLEAGESYEQYF

v_gene: TRBV5-6
d_gene: .
abundance: once
j_gene: TRBJ2-1
CDR3nt: TGTGCCAGCATCGGGCCGAGGGCCTACAATGAGCAGTTCTTC
CDR3aa: CASIGPRAYNEQFF

v_gene: TRBV7-2
d_gene: TRBD2
abundance: .
j_gene: TRBJ2-7
CDR3nt: TGTGCCAGCAGCTTAGGGGCTAGCGGGAGGGCAAAAGAGCAGTACTTC
CDR3aa: CASSLGASGRAKEQYF

v_gene: TRBV11-2
d_gene: .
abundance: .
j_gene: TRBJ2-3
CDR3nt: TGTGCCAGCAGCTTAACAGGGCCCAGCACAGATACGCAGTATTTT
CDR3aa: CASSLTGPSTDTQYF

v_gene: TRBV13
d_gene: .
abundance: .
j_gene: TRBJ2-3
CDR3nt: TGTGCCAGCAGCTTAAGGGGAGTCTCCACAGATACGCAGTATTTT
CDR3aa: CASSLRGVSTDTQYF

v_gene: TRBV29-1
d_gene: TRBD1
abundance: .
j_gene: TRBJ2-6
CDR3nt: TGCAGCGTTAGGACAGGGTCGGTCTCTGGGGCCAACGTCCTGACTTTC
CDR3aa: CSVRTGSVSGANVLTF

v_gene: TRBV30
d_gene: .
abundance: .
j_gene: TRBJ1-4
CDR3nt: TGTGCCTGTGACCAGGCCTTAGGAAAACTGTTTTTT
CDR3aa: CACDQALGKLFF

v_gene: TRBV7-4
d_gene: TRBD1
abundance: once
j_gene: TRBJ1-6
CDR3nt: TGTGCCAGCAGCTCCCGACAGGGGTGCCCCTATAATTCACCCCTCCACTTT
CDR3aa: CASSSRQGCPYNSPLHF

v_gene: TRBV25-1
d_gene: .
abundance: .
j_gene: TRBJ1-1
CDR3nt: TGTGCCAGCAGTGTAGGGTGGGAGACTGAAGCTTTCTTT
CDR3aa: CASSVGWETEAFF

v_gene: TRBV27
d_gene: TRBD2
abundance: once
j_gene: TRBJ2-1
CDR3nt: TGTGCCACTTGGGAGGGACGCGCCTACAATGAGCAGTTCTTC
CDR3aa: CATWEGRAYNEQFF

v_gene: TRBV11-2
d_gene: .
abundance: .
j_gene: TRBJ2-7
CDR3nt: TGTGCCAGCAGCGCCGAGGCAGGGGATTACTACGAGCAGTACTTC
CDR3aa: CASSAEAGDYYEQYF

v_gene: TRBV15
d_gene: TRBD2
abundance: .
j_gene: TRBJ2-1
CDR3nt: TGTGCCACCAGCAGTAGCGGGAGGATCTCCTACAATGAGCAGTTCTTC
CDR3aa: CATSSSGRISYNEQFF

v_gene: TRBV7-9
d_gene: TRBD2
abundance: once
j_gene: TRBJ2-5
CDR3nt: TGTGCCAGCAGCTCACTAGCGGGAGCAGAGACCCAGTACTTC
CDR3aa: CASSSLAGAETQYF

v_gene: TRBV5-6
d_gene: .
abundance: .
j_gene: TRBJ2-3
CDR3nt: TGTGCCAGCAGCTTGGGGGTTATGAGCACAGATACGCAGTATTTT
CDR3aa: CASSLGVMSTDTQYF

v_gene: TRBV27
d_gene: TRBD2
abundance: .
j_gene: TRBJ2-3
CDR3nt: TGTGCCAGCAGTCCATCAGCGGGAGAGGTGGGTGATACGCAGTATTTT
CDR3aa: CASSPSAGEVGDTQYF

v_gene: TRBV7-2
d_gene: .
abundance: .
j_gene: TRBJ2-7
CDR3nt: TGTGCCAGCAGCCCAGACATCTCCTACGAGCAGTACTTC
CDR3aa: CASSPDISYEQYF

v_gene: TRBV6-1
d_gene: .
abundance: .
j_gene: TRBJ2-7
CDR3nt: TGTGCCAGCAATGGGGAATCCTACGAGCAGTACTTC
CDR3aa: CASNGESYEQYF

v_gene: TRBV19
d_gene: .
abundance: .
j_gene: TRBJ2-3
CDR3nt: TGTGCCAGTAGTTGGGGAGAAGGAGAGGATACGCAGTATTTT
CDR3aa: CASSWGEGEDTQYF

v_gene: TRBV13
d_gene: .
abundance: .
j_gene: TRBJ2-1
CDR3nt: TGTGCCAGCAGCTCTACGACCGGGACTCTTCCCTACAATGAGCAGTTCTTC
CDR3aa: CASSSTTGTLPYNEQFF

v_gene: TRBV7-2
d_gene: .
abundance: .
j_gene: TRBJ2-7
CDR3nt: TGTGCCAGCAGCTTAGCTATACGCTACGAGCAGTACTTC
CDR3aa: CASSLAIRYEQYF

v_gene: TRBV6-1
d_gene: .
abundance: .
j_gene: TRBJ1-6
CDR3nt: TGTGCCAGCAGTGAATTTGGGGGCAGTGCAAGCGATTCACCCCTCCACTTT
CDR3aa: CASSEFGGSASDSPLHF

v_gene: TRBV29-1
d_gene: .
abundance: .
j_gene: TRBJ2-2
CDR3nt: TGCAGCGTTGTCTTCCTAGGTATTAACACCGGGGAGCTGTTTTTT
CDR3aa: CSVVFLGINTGELFF

v_gene: TRBV5-6
d_gene: .
abundance: .
j_gene: TRBJ2-2
CDR3nt: TGTGCCAGCAGCTTAGGGGTCACCGGGGAGCTGTTTTTT
CDR3aa: CASSLGVTGELFF